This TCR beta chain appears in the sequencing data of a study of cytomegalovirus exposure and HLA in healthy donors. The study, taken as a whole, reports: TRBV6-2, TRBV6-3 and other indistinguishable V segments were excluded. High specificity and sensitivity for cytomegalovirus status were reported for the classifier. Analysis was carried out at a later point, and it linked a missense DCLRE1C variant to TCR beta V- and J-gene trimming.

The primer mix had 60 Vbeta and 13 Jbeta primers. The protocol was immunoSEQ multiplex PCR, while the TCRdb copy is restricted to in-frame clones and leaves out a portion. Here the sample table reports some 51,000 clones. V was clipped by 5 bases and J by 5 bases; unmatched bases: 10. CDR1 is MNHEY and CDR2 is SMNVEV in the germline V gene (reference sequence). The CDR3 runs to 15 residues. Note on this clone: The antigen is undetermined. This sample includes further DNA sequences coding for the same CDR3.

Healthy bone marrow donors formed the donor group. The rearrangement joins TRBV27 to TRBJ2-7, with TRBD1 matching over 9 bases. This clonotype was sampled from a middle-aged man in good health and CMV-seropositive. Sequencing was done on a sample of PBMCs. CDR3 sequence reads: CASSGVGTGRHEQYF. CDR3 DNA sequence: TGTGCCAGCAGTGGGGTGGGGACAGGGCGCCACGAGCAGTACTTC.